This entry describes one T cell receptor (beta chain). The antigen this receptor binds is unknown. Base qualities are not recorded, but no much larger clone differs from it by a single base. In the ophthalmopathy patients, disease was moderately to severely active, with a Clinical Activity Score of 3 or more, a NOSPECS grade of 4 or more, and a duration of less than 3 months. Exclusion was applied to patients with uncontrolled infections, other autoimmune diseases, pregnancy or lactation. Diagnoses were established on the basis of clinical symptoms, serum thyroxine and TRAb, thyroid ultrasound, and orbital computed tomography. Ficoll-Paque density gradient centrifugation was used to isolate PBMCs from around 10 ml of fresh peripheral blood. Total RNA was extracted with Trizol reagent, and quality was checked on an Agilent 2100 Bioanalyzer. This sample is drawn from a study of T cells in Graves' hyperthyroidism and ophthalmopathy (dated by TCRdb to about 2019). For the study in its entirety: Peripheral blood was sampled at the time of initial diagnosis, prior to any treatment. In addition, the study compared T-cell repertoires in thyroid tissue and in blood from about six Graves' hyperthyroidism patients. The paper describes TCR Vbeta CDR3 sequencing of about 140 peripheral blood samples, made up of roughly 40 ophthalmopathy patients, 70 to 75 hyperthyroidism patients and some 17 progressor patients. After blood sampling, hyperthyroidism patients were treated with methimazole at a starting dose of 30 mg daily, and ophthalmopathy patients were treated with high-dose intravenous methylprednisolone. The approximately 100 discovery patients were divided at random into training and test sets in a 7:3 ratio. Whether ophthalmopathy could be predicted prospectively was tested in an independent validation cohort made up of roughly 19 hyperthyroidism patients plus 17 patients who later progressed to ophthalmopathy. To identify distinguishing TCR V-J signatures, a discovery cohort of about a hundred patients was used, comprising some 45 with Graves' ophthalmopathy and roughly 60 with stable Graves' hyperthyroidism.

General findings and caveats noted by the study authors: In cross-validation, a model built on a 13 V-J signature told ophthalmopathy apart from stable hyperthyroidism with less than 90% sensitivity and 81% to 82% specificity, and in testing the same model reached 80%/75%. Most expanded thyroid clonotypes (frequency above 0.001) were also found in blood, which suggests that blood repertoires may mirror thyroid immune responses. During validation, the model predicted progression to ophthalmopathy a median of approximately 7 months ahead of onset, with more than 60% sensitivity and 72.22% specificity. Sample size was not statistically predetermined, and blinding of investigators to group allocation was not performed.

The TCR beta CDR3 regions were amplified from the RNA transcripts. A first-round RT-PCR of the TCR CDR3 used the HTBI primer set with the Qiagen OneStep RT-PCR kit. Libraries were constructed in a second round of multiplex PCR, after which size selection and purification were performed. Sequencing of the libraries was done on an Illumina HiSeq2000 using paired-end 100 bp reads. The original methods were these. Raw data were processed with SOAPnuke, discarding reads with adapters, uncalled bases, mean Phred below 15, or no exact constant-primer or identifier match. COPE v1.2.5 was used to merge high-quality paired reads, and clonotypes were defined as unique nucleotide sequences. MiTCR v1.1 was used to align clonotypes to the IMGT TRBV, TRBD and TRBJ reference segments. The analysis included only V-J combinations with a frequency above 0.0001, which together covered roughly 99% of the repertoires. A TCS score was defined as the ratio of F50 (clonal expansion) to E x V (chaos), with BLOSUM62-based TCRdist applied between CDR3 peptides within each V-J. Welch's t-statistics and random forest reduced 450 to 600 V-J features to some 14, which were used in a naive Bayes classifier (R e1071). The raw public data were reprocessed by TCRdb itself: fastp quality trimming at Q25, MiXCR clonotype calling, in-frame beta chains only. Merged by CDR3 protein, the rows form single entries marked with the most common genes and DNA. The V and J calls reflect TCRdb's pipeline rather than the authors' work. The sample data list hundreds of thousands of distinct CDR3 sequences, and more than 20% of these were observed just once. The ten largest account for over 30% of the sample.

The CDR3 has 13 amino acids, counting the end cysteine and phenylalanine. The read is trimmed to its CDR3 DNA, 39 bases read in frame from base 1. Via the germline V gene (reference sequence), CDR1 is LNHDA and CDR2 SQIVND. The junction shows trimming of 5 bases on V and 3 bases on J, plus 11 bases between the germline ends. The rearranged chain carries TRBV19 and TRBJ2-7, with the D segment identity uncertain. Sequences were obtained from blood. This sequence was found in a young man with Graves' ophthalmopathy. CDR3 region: CASSDGPIYEQYF. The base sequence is TGTGCCAGTAGTGACGGACCGATCTACGAGCAGTACTTC.